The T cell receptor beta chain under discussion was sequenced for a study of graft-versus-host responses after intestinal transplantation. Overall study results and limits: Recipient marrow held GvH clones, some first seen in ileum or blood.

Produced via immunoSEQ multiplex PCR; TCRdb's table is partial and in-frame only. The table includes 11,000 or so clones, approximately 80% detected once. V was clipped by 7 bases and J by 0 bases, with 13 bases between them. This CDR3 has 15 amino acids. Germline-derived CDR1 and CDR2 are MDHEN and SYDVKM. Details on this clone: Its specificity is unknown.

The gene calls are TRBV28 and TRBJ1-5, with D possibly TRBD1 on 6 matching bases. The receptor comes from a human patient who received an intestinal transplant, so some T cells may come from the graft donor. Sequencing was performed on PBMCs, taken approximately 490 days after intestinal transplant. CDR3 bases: TGTGCCAGCAACCCGGGGGGCTATAGCAATCAGCCCCAGCATTTT. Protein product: CASNPGGYSNQPQHF.